The 14 T cell receptor beta chains below come from one sample, sequenced in a study of T cell changes during pregnancy in multiple sclerosis. Only in-frame clones appear in the TCRdb table, and some are missing; sequencing was by immunoSEQ multiplex PCR. The repertoire holds some 64,000 clones, with around 90% as singletons. The starting material was peripheral blood, obtained in the first trimester of pregnancy. Every receptor here comes from a female donor in good health, enrolled as a control in a pregnancy study.

The CDR3: CASSPSLSLPDEAFF. CDR3 bases: TGCGCCAGCAGCCCCTCTTTGTCCTTGCCAGATGAAGCTTTCTTT. The chain joins TRBV5-1 to TRBJ1-1; D gene uncertain. The CDR3 is 15 residues long. Germline V lookup: CDR1 SGHRS, CDR2 YFSETQ. V was shortened by 4 bases and J by 7 bases, with 20 bases between the two germline ends. The complete variable domain, with remaining parts taken from reference TRBV5-1 and TRBJ1-1, reads KAGVTQTPRYLIKTRGQQVTLSCSPISGHRSVSWYQQTPGQGLQFLFEYFSETQRNKGNFPGRFSGRQFSNSRSEMNVSTLELGDSALYLCASSPSLSLPDEAFFGQGTRLTVV.

V and J are TRBV9 and TRBJ2-2; a weak D match, TRBD2 (6 bases). The CDR3 runs to 19 residues. The V and J ends lost 3 bases and 1 base respectively, with 22 bases between them. Germline assignment: CDR1 SGDLS and CDR2 YYNGEE. The CDR3 sequence is CASSESHESGVKNTGELFF. CDR3 DNA: TGTGCCAGCAGCGAGTCCCATGAGTCGGGGGTGAAGAACACCGGGGAGCTGTTTTTT.

The chain carries TRBV2 and TRBJ2-3, with 7 nucleotides matching TRBD1. The J segment lost 1 base and the V segment lost 7 bases, leaving 8 bases of the junction unmatched. Per the germline V gene, CDR1 is SNHLY and CDR2 is FYNNEI. The CDR3 is 15 amino acids. The CDR3 reads CASTLNRGRTDTQYF. The DNA of the CDR3 is TGTGCCAGCACCTTGAACAGGGGTCGCACAGATACGCAGTATTTT.

This rearrangement joins TRBV13 to TRBJ1-1, with 8 bases identical to TRBD1. The J segment lost 3 bases and the V segment lost 3 bases, leaving 9 bases of the junction unmatched. CDR1 and CDR2 (germline): PRHDT, FYEKMQ (reference sequence). This CDR3 comprises 16 residues. The CDR3: CASSFRQGRGDTEAFF. In DNA, the CDR3 is TGTGCCAGCAGCTTTCGACAGGGGAGGGGGGACACTGAAGCTTTCTTT.

This clone came up once. The J gene is TRBJ2-3, the V gene TRBV27; TRBD2 matches 9 bases. The CDR3 is 14 residues long. Germline CDR1 reads MNHEY; CDR2 reads SMNVEV (reference sequence). Unmatched junction bases numbered 0, after V lost 5 bases and J lost 0 bases. CDR3 protein: CASSGLASTDTQYF. The CDR3 DNA sequence: TGTGCCAGCAGTGGACTAGCGAGCACAGATACGCAGTATTTT.

This chain connects TRBV11-2 to TRBJ1-6; D might be TRBD1 (6 bases). The CDR3 has 14 amino acids. V was clipped by 6 bases and J by 10 bases, with 16 bases between them. Germline CDR1 SGHAT, CDR2 FQNNGV. CDR3 nucleotide sequence: TGTGCCAGCAGGGGGCAGGGGCAGGGGTCACCCCTCCACTTT. Protein sequence: CASRGQGQGSPLHF.

V is TRBV18 and J is TRBJ2-5; 7 bases match TRBD1. CDR1 is KGHSH and CDR2 is LQKENI in the germline V gene. Unmatched junction bases numbered 9, after V lost 6 bases and J lost 5 bases. This CDR3 contains 14 residues. The CDR3 DNA follows: TGTGCCAGCTCCACTGACAGGGTAGGGGAGACCCAGTACTTC. Translation gives CASSTDRVGETQYF.

This chain joins TRBV28 and TRBJ1-2, with D hard to call. Germline V lookup: CDR1 MDHEN, CDR2 SYDVKM. Trimming took 6 bases from V and 10 from J, leaving 15 bases between them. The CDR3 is 12 amino acids. This CDR3 reads CASRRTRGDYTF. CDR3 nucleotides: TGTGCCAGCAGGCGCACACGGGGTGACTACACCTTC.

The chain links TRBV14 to TRBJ2-7, with a tentative D call TRBD1 (6 bases). Per germline, CDR1 SGHDN and CDR2 FVKESK. Trimming pared 5 bases from V and 1 base from J, leaving 12 bases between. This CDR3 comprises 14 residues. The CDR3 loop is CASSFRTASYEQYF. CDR3 nucleotide sequence: TGTGCCAGCAGCTTCCGGACAGCATCCTACGAGCAGTACTTC. Filled out from reference TRBV14 and TRBJ2-7, the complete variable domain reads EAGVTQFPSHSVIEKGQTVTLRCDPISGHDNLYWYRRVMGKEIKFLLHFVKESKQDESGMPNNRFLAERTGGTYSTLKVQPAELEDSGVYFCASSFRTASYEQYFGPGTRLTVT.

The V and J genes are TRBV28 and TRBJ1-2; D not certain. CDR1 is MDHEN, CDR2 SYDVKM, per germline. The CDR3 loop spans 13 amino acids. The V and J ends lost 5 bases and 8 bases respectively, with 15 bases between them. The CDR3 region is CASSLTREPGYTF. Written as DNA, the CDR3 is TGTGCCAGCAGTCTCACGAGGGAACCAGGCTACACCTTC.

The V gene is TRBV25-1, the J gene TRBJ2-3, with D perhaps TRBD1 (5 bases). The CDR3 extends over 12 amino acids. The V end lost 3 bases, the J end lost 7 bases, and 8 bases lay between the germline ends. The germline V gene has CDR1 MGHDK and CDR2 SYGVNS. The chain's CDR3 is CASSDRVNTQYF. CDR3 nucleotide sequence: TGTGCCAGCAGTGACAGGGTCAATACGCAGTATTTT.

As regards this clone: Relative to the germline gene, one junction end is altered; a read error may explain this. The V call is TRBV30, the J call TRBJ1-3; TRBD1 aligns across 8 bases. Germline V CDR1 and CDR2: GTSNPN, SVGIG (reference sequence). The CDR3 covers 15 residues. The CDR3 protein is CAWTGNIHSGNTIYF. The CDR3 nucleotides read TGTGCATGGACAGGGAACATCCACTCTGGAAACACCATATATTTT.

The chain carries TRBV5-1 and TRBJ2-3, with D maybe TRBD2 (6 bases). CDR1 SGHRS and CDR2 YFSETQ come from the germline V gene. V dropped 0 bases and J dropped 6 bases, with 11 bases sitting between them. The CDR3 consists of 14 residues. CDR3 in amino acids: CASSLGLVDDTQYF. As DNA, the CDR3 is TGCGCCAGCAGCTTGGGACTAGTTGATGATACGCAGTATTTT.

The rearrangement joins TRBV27 to TRBJ1-1; D remains unclear. The CDR3 runs to 16 residues. The germline V and J ends were trimmed by 0 bases and 6 bases, with 17 bases remaining between them. CDR1 MNHEY and CDR2 SMNVEV come from the germline V gene (reference sequence). CDR3 amino acids: CASSLSSTSGVAEAFF. The CDR3 DNA sequence: TGTGCCAGCAGTTTATCGTCGACAAGCGGAGTCGCTGAAGCTTTCTTT.